A selection of T cell receptor beta chains follows, all from one sample in a study of blood T cell repertoires in COVID-19. This table comes from immunoSEQ multiplex PCR, and its TCRdb copy is limited to in-frame clones, with some not included. The sample shows about 210,000 clones, 80% to 90% of them seen only once. The sequencing sample was made of peripheral blood. The receptor set was obtained from a woman older than 75 with COVID-19, enrolled during active disease. CDR3s include the opening cysteine and the closing phenylalanine or tryptophan. The D gene is left open where the match is weak. Clone size appears in some rows only: once, few, many, or a class for an expanded clone.

d_gene	v_gene	abundance	j_gene	CDR3nt	CDR3aa
TRBD1	TRBV24-1	NA	TRBJ2-3	TGTGCCACCATAATACGGGGGACAGGAAGAACAGATACGCAGTATTTT	CATIIRGTGRTDTQYF
TRBD1	TRBV7-9	NA	TRBJ1-1	TGTGCCAGCCAGCAAGGACAGGGGGCTATAAGTACTGAAGCTTTCTTT	CASQQGQGAISTEAFF
TRBD1	TRBV2	NA	TRBJ1-2	TGTGCCAGCCTTACAGGGGGCGGCTATGGCTACACCTTC	CASLTGGGYGYTF
TRBD1	TRBV6-4	NA	TRBJ1-1	TGTGCCAGCAGTGACTCCTCCTACAGGGGACAGGGCACTGAAGCTTTCTTT	CASSDSSYRGQGTEAFF
NA	TRBV5-5	once	TRBJ2-5	TGTGCCAGCAGCTTGACAGGGTGGCGGGAGACCCAGTACTTC	CASSLTGWRETQYF
NA	TRBV27	NA	TRBJ1-3	NA	CASSSSTGTGNTIYF
TRBD1	TRBV28	NA	TRBJ1-2	TGTGCCAGCAGTTTGACAGGGGGCGGGGGCTACACCTTC	CASSLTGGGGYTF
NA	TRBV28	NA	TRBJ1-1	TGTGCCGCAGAGAGCCTGGGGAGAGCGACTGAAGCTTTCTTT	CAAESLGRATEAFF
NA	TRBV7-2	NA	TRBJ2-7	TGTGCCAGCAGTAACTTTGACGGGAGCTACGAGCAGTACTTC	CASSNFDGSYEQYF
NA	TRBV28	NA	TRBJ1-1	TGTGCCAGCAGTATCCGACAGGTGAAAGCTTTCTTT	CASSIRQVKAFF
TRBD1	TRBV6-5	NA	TRBJ1-1	TGTGCCAGCAGAGACAGGGCGGCTAACACTGAAGCTTTCTTT	CASRDRAANTEAFF
NA	TRBV18	few	TRBJ2-7	TGTGCCAGCTCACCACCGGGAAGGGGCTCCTACGAGCAGTACTTC	CASSPPGRGSYEQYF
NA	TRBV6-2/TRBV6-3	NA	TRBJ2-7	TGTGCCAGCAGTTACTCTACCTACGAGCAGTACTTC	CASSYSTYEQYF
TRBD1	TRBV6-5	NA	TRBJ2-1	TGTGCCAGCACCCCCGACAGGGGCCACAATGAGCAGTTCTTC	CASTPDRGHNEQFF
NA	TRBV5-6	NA	TRBJ1-5	TGTGCCAGCAGCACCTGGGGGGGTAGCAATCAGCCCCAGCATTTT	CASSTWGGSNQPQHF
NA	TRBV28	few	TRBJ2-4	TGTGCCAGCAGTTCCCTAGGGGGGGGGAAAAACATTCAGTACTTC	CASSSLGGGKNIQYF
NA	TRBV7-9	few	TRBJ1-1	TGTGCCAGCAGCTTTGTGTCTACAGGGGAAGCTTTCTTT	CASSFVSTGEAFF
TRBD2	TRBV5-1	NA	TRBJ2-3	TGCGCCAGCAGCTTGTGGTCTAGCGGGGGATCCACAGATACGCAGTATTTT	CASSLWSSGGSTDTQYF
NA	TRBV9	NA	TRBJ1-4	TGTGCCAGCAGCCCAGCCGTTTGGGGCTTAAGGGTAAAACTGTTTTTT	CASSPAVWGLRVKLFF
TRBD1	TRBV7-8	NA	TRBJ2-3	TGTGCCAGCTCTGGACAGGGGCGCACAGATACGCAGTATTTT	CASSGQGRTDTQYF
NA	TRBV6-4	NA	TRBJ2-6	TGTGCCAGCAGTGACAGGGGGTTCTCTGGGGCCAACGTCCTGACTTTC	CASSDRGFSGANVLTF
NA	TRBV18	NA	TRBJ1-1	TGTGCCAGCTCACCAACAGTACTTAACACTGAAGCTTTCTTT	CASSPTVLNTEAFF
NA	TRBV24-1	NA	TRBJ1-3	TGTGCCACCCAGGGGCTTGGTGGAAACACCATATATTTT	CATQGLGGNTIYF
TRBD2	TRBV10-3	NA	TRBJ2-1	TGTGCCATCAGTGACCAGACTAGCGGGGGCGGCGTTGGTGAGCAGTTCTTC	CAISDQTSGGGVGEQFF
TRBD1	TRBV7-9	NA	TRBJ2-3	TGTGCCAGCGGACAGGGCACAGATACGCAGTATTTT	CASGQGTDTQYF
TRBD2	TRBV27	NA	TRBJ2-1	TGTGCCAGCAGTCCCCGACTAGCGGTCCATAATGAGCAGTTCTTC	CASSPRLAVHNEQFF
NA	TRBV3-1/TRBV3-2	NA	TRBJ1-2	TGTGCCAGCAGCCTCAGCGGGGGGATGAGGAATGGCTACACCTTC	CASSLSGGMRNGYTF
NA	TRBV24-1	NA	TRBJ2-1	TGTGCCACCAGTGAACCCGGGGGATCCTACAATGAGCAGTTCTTC	CATSEPGGSYNEQFF
TRBD1	TRBV28	few	TRBJ1-2	TGTGCCAGCACTTACCCCACTGGGACAGAAGCTAACTATGGCTACACCTTC	CASTYPTGTEANYGYTF
TRBD1	TRBV9	NA	TRBJ2-6	TGTGCCAGCAGCGAGACAGGGGGCGGGGCTGGGGCCAACGTCCTGACTTTC	CASSETGGGAGANVLTF
NA	TRBV28	NA	TRBJ1-5	TGTGCCAGCACGGGGGGCGCGAGGGGCAATCAGCCCCAGCATTTT	CASTGGARGNQPQHF
TRBD1	TRBV6-2/TRBV6-3	once	TRBJ1-5	TGTGCCAGCAGTTGGGGACAGCCTCCACGAGGGCTGCCCCAGCATTTT	CASSWGQPPRGLPQHF
NA	TRBV2	once	TRBJ1-1	TGTGCCAGCGAGACAGCTATGAACACTGAAGCTTTCTTT	CASETAMNTEAFF
TRBD1	TRBV24-1	NA	TRBJ1-1	TGTGCCACCAGTGACCCGGACAGGGGAACTGAAGCTTTCTTT	CATSDPDRGTEAFF
TRBD2	TRBV30	NA	TRBJ2-5	TGTGCCTGGTCCCAACCAGCGGGGATAGCCGAGACCCAGTACTTC	CAWSQPAGIAETQYF
NA	TRBV19	NA	TRBJ1-1	TGTGCCAGTAGTTCGACAGTGAACACTGAAGCTTTCTTT	CASSSTVNTEAFF
TRBD1	TRBV28	NA	TRBJ2-4	TGTGCCAGCAGCCGACAGGGGGCCTTAGCCAAAAACATTCAGTACTTC	CASSRQGALAKNIQYF
TRBD1	TRBV3-1/TRBV3-2	once	TRBJ1-3	TGTGCCAGCAGCCCGGGGACAGGAGGCCCAAGCTCTGGAAACACCATATATTTT	CASSPGTGGPSSGNTIYF
NA	TRBV29-1	NA	TRBJ1-2	TGCAGCATTCCTGGGGCTAACAACTATGGCTACACCTTC	CSIPGANNYGYTF
TRBD1	TRBV4-2	NA	TRBJ1-2	TGTGCCAGCAGCCAGCCCGACCAGGGACAGACTAACTATGGCTACACCTTC	CASSQPDQGQTNYGYTF
TRBD1	TRBV2	NA	TRBJ1-3	TGTGCCAGCAGGTTACAGGGGGTCGGAAACACCATATATTTT	CASRLQGVGNTIYF
TRBD1	TRBV5-1	NA	TRBJ2-3	TGCGCCAGCAGCCCTGGGACAGGTCCTAGCACAGATACGCAGTATTTT	CASSPGTGPSTDTQYF